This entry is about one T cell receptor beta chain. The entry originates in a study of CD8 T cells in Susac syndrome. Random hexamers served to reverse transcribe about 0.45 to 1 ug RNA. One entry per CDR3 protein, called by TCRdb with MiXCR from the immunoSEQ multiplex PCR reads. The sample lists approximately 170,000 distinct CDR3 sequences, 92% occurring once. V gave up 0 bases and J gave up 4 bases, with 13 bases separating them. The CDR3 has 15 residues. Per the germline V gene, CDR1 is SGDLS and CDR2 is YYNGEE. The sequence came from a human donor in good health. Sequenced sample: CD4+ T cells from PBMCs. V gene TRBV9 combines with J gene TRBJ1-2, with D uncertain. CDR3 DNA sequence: TGTGCCAGCAGCGTAGCTGGGCAGCTTTTCTATGGCTACACCTTC. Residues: CASSVAGQLFYGYTF.